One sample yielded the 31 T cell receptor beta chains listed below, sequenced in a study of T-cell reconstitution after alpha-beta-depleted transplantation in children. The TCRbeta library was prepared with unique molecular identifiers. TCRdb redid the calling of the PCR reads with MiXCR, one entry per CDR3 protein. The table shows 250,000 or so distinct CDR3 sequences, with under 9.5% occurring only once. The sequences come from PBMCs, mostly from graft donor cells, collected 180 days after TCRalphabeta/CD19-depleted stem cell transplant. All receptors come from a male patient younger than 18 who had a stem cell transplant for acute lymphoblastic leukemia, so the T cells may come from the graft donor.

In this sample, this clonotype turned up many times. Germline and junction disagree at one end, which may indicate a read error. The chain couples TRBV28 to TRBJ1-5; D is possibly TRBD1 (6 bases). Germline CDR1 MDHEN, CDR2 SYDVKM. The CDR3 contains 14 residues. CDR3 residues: CASSLGQSLATSYF. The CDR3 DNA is TGTGCCAGCAGTTTAGGACAGAGTCTGGCGACCTCCTATTTT.

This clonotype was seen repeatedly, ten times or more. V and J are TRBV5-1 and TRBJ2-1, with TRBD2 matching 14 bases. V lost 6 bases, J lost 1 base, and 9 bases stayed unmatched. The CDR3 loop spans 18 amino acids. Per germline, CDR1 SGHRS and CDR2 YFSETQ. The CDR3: CASTPGLAGGPSYNEQFF. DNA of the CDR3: TGCGCCAGCACCCCCGGACTAGCGGGGGGCCCTTCCTACAATGAGCAGTTCTTC.

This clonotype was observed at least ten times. DNA for the CDR3: TGTGCCATCAGTAGGGACGTGAGCAATCAGCCCCAGCATTTT. Translating gives CAISRDVSNQPQHF. This rearrangement joins TRBV10-3 to TRBJ1-5; a weak D match, TRBD1 (5 bases). The germline V gene has CDR1 ENHRY and CDR2 SYGVKD. The CDR3 is 14 amino acids. V lost 5 bases and J lost 1, with 9 bases in between.

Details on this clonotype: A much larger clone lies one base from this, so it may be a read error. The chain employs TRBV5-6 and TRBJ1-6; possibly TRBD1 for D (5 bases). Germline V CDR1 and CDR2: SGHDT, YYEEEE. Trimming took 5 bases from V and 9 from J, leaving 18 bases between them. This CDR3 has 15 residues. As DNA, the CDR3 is TGTGCCAGCAGTTCTAGGGGCAGGGCTGGTTCACCCCTCCACTTT. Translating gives CASSSRGRAGSPLHF.

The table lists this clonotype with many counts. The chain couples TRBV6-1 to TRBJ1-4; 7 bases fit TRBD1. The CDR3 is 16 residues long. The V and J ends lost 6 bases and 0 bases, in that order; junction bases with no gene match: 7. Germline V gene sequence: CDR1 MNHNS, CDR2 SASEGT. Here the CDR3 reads CASRGDRHATNEKLFF. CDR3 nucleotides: TGTGCCAGCAGGGGGGACAGACACGCAACTAATGAAAAACTGTTTTTT.

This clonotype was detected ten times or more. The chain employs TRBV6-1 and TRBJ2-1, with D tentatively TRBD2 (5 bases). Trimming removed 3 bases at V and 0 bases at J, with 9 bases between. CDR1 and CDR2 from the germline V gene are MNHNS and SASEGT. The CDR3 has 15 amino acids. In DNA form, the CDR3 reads TGTGCCAGCAGTGACGCGGGTTACTCCTACAATGAGCAGTTCTTC. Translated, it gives CASSDAGYSYNEQFF.

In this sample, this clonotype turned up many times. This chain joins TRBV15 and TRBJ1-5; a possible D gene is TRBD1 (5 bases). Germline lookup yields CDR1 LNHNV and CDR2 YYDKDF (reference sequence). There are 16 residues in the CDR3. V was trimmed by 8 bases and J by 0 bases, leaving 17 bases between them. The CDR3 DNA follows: TGTGCCACCTCGGGGGACGGGGGTTATAGCAATCAGCCCCAGCATTTT. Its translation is CATSGDGGYSNQPQHF.

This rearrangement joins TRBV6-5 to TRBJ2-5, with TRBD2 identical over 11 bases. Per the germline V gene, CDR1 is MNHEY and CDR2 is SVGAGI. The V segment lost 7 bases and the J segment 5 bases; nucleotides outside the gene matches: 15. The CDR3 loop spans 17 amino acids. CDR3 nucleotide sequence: TGTGCCAGCATTTCCGGAGGGACTAGCGGCCTTCGGGAGACCCAGTACTTC. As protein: CASISGGTSGLRETQYF.

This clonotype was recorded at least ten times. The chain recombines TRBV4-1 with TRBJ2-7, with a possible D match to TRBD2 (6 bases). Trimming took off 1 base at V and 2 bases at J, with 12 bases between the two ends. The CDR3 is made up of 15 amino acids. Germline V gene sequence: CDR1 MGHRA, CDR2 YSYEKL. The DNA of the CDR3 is TGCGCCAGCAGCCAAGGGCTAGCGCTACCCTACGAGCAGTACTTC. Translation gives CASSQGLALPYEQYF.

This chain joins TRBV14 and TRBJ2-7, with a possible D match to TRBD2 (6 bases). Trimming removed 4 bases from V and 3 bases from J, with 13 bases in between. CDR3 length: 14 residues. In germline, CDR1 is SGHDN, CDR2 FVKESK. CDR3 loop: CASSPLQRVYEQYF. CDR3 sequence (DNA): TGTGCCAGCAGCCCACTTCAGCGGGTCTACGAGCAGTACTTC.

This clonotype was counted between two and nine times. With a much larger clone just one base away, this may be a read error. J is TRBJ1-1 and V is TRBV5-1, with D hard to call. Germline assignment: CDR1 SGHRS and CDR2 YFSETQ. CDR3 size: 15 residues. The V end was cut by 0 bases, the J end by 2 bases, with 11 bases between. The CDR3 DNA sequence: TGCGCCAGCAGCTTGGGGCCCACAACTAACACTGAAGCTTTCTTT. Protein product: CASSLGPTTNTEAFF.

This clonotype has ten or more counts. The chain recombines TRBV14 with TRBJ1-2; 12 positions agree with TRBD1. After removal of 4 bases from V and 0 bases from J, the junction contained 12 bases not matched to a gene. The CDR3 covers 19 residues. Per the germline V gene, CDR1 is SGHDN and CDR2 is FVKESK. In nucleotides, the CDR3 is TGTGCCAGCAGCCGGCACACGGGACAGGGGGCCGACGCTAACTATGGCTACACCTTC. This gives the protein CASSRHTGQGADANYGYTF. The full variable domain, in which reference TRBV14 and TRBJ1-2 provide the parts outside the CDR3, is EAGVTQFPSHSVIEKGQTVTLRCDPISGHDNLYWYRRVMGKEIKFLLHFVKESKQDESGMPNNRFLAERTGGTYSTLKVQPAELEDSGVYFCASSRHTGQGADANYGYTFGSGTRLTVV.

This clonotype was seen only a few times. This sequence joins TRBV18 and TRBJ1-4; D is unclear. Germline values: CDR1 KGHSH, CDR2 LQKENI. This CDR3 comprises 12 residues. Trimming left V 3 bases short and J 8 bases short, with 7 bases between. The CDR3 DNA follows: TGTGCCAGCTCACCTAGTCCCGAAAAACTGTTTTTT. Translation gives CASSPSPEKLFF.

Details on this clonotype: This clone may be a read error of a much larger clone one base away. DNA for the CDR3: TGTGCCAGCAGTTTATCCTCCGGGGTCCGCAATGAGCAGTTCTTC. Translated: CASSLSSGVRNEQFF. The chain combines TRBV27 with TRBJ2-1, with D possibly being TRBD2 (5 bases). The CDR3 consists of 15 residues. Trimming removed 0 bases from V and 6 bases from J, with 12 bases in between. Germline CDR1 and CDR2: MNHEY and SMNVEV (reference sequence).

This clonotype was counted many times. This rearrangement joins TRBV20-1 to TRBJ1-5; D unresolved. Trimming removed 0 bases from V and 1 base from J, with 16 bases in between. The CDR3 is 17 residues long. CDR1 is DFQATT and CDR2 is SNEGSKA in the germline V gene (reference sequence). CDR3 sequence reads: CSARDSTQPRSNQPQHF. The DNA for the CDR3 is TGCAGTGCTAGAGACAGTACCCAACCTAGGAGCAATCAGCCCCAGCATTTT.

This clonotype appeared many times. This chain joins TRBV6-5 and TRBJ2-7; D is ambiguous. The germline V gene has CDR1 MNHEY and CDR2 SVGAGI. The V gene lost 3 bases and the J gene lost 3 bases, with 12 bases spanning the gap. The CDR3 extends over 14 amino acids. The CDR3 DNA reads TGTGCCAGCAGTTATGAAGGTCTTAGCTACGAGCAGTACTTC. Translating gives CASSYEGLSYEQYF.

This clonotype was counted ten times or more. CDR3 sequence reads: CASSAYSYSGPTDTQYF. The CDR3 region has the DNA TGTGCCAGCAGCGCCTACTCTTATAGTGGGCCCACAGATACGCAGTATTTT. The chain couples TRBV9 to TRBJ2-3; D is uncertain. Trimming cost V 3 bases and J 2 bases, with 19 bases left between them. This CDR3 spans 17 amino acids. Germline loops: CDR1 SGDLS, CDR2 YYNGEE.

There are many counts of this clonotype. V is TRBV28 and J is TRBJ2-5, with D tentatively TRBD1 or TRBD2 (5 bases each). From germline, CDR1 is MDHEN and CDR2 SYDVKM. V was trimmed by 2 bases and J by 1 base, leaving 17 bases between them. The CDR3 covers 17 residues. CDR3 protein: CASSLNAPLGPQETQYF. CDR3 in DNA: TGTGCCAGCAGTTTAAACGCCCCTTTGGGACCCCAAGAGACCCAGTACTTC.

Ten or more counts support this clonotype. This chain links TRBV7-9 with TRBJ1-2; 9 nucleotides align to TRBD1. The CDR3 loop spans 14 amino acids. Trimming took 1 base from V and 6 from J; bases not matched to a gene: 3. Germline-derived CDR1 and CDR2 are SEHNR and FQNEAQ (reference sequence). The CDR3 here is CASSLGGQGDGYTF. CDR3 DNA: TGTGCCAGCAGCTTAGGGGGACAGGGCGATGGCTACACCTTC.

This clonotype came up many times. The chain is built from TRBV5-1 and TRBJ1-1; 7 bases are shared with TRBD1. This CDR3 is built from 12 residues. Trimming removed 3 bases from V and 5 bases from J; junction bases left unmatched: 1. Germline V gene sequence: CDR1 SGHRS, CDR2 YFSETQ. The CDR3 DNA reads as TGCGCCAGCAGCTCGGGACAGACTGAAGCTTTCTTT. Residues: CASSSGQTEAFF.

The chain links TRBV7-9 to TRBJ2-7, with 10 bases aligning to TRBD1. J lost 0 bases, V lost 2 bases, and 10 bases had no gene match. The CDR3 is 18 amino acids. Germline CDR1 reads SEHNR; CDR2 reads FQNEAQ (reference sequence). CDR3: CASSLSSGGTGASYEQYF. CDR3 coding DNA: TGTGCCAGCAGCTTATCTTCCGGGGGGACAGGGGCCTCCTACGAGCAGTACTTC.

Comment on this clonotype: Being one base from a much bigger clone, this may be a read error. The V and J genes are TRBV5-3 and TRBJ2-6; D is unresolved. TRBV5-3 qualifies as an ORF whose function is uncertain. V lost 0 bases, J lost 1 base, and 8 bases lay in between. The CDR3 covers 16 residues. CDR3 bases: TGTGCCAGAAGCTTGGCCACGGCTTCTGGGGCCAACGTCCTGACTTTC. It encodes CARSLATASGANVLTF.

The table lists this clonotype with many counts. The CDR3 DNA sequence: TGTGCCAGCAGTCCTCAGGGGAACACTGAAGCTTTCTTT. Residues: CASSPQGNTEAFF. The chain employs TRBV18 and TRBJ1-1; D is possibly TRBD1 (5 bases). The CDR3 runs to 13 residues. CDR1 is KGHSH and CDR2 is LQKENI in the germline V gene. V was cut by 8 bases and J by 1 base, with 11 bases left in between.

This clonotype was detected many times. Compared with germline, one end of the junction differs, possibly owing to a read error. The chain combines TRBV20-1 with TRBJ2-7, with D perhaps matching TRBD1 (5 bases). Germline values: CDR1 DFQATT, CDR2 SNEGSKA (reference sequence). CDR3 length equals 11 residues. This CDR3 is CSARWGYEQYF. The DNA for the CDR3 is TGCAGTGCTAGATGGGGCTACGAACAGTACTTC.

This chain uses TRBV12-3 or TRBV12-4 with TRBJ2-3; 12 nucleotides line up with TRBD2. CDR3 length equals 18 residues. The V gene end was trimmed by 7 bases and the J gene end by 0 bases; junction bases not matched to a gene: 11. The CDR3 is CASTRASSGGDSTDTQYF. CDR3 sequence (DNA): TGTGCCAGCACGCGGGCGTCTAGCGGGGGGGATAGCACAGATACGCAGTATTTT.

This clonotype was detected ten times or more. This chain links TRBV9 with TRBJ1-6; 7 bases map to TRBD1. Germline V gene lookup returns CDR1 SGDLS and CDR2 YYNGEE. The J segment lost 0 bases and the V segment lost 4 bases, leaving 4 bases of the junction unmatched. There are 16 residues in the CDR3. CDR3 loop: CASSPRGSSYNSPLHF. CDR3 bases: TGTGCCAGCAGCCCCAGGGGGAGCTCCTATAATTCACCCCTCCACTTT.

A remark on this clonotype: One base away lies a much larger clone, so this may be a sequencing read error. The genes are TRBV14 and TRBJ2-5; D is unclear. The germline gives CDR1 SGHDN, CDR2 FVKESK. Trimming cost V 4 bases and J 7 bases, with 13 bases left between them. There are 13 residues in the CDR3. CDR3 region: CASSRNHPGTQYF. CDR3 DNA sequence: TGTGCCAGCAGCCGAAACCACCCGGGGACCCAGTACTTC.

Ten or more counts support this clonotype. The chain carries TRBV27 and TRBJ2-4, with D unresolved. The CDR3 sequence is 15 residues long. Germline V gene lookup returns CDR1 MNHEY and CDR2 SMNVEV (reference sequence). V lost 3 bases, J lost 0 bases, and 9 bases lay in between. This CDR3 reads CASSLVSGAKNIQYF. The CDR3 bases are TGTGCCAGCAGTTTGGTTTCGGGAGCCAAAAACATTCAGTACTTC.

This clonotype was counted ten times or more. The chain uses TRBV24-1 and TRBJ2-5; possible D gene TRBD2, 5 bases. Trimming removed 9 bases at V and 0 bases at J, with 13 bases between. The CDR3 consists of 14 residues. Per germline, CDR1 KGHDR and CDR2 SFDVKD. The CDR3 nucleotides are TGTGCCACCCTAGCAGATAAGTACCAAGAGACCCAGTACTTC. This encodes CATLADKYQETQYF.

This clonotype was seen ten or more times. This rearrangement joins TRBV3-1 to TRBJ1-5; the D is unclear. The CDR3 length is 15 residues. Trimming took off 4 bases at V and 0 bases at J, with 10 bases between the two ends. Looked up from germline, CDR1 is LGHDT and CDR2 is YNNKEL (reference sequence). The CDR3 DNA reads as TGTGCCAGCAGCCTAGGACGGATTAGCAATCAGCCCCAGCATTTT. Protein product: CASSLGRISNQPQHF.

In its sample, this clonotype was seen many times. CDR3 protein: CASSVRQGSKNSPLHF. The CDR3, as DNA: TGTGCCAGCAGCGTAAGACAGGGGAGTAAAAATTCACCCCTCCACTTT. The V call is TRBV12-3 or TRBV12-4, the J call TRBJ1-6; 8 nucleotides align to TRBD1. This CDR3 has 16 amino acids. V dropped 6 bases and J dropped 7; count of bases not matched to a gene: 11.